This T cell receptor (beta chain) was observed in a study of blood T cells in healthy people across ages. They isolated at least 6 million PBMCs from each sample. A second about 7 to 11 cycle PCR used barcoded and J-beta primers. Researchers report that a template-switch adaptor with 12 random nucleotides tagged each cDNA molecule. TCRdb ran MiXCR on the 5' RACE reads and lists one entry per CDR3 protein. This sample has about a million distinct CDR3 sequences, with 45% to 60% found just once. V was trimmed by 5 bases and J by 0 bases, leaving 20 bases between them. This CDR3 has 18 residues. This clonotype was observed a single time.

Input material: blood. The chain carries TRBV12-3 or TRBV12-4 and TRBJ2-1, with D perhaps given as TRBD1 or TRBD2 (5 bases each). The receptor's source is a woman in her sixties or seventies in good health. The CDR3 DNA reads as TGTGCCAGCAGTGAGAGCCGGGACCTTGGCCTCTCCTACAATGAGCAGTTCTTC. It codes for CASSESRDLGLSYNEQFF.